One and the same sample provided the 13 T cell receptor beta chains below, sequenced in a study of T cells in Graves' hyperthyroidism and ophthalmopathy. The CDR3 regions of TCR beta were amplified from RNA transcripts. Carried out on the TCR CDR3, a first-round RT-PCR used the HTBI primer set. TCRdb re-called the multiplex PCR reads through MiXCR, storing one row per CDR3 protein. The sample holds almost 600,000 distinct CDR3 sequences, more than 45% seen once. The specimen was peripheral blood or thyroid tissue (not recorded which). The receptors here all came from a woman between 18 and 29 years old with Graves' hyperthyroidism.

The chain combines TRBV20-1 with TRBJ2-5; D might be TRBD1 or TRBD2, each matching 5 bases. The CDR3 contains 15 residues. The V gene lost 6 bases and the J gene lost 4 bases, with 21 bases spanning the gap. The germline V gene has CDR1 DFQATT and CDR2 SNEGSKA (reference sequence). CDR3 DNA: TGCAGTGCCGCAACCGATGGGCAGGGACGAGAGACCCAGTACTTC. Translation gives CSAATDGQGRETQYF.

This clonotype was counted between two and nine times. The chain combines TRBV30 with TRBJ1-5; D not certain. Trimming removed 2 bases at V and 0 bases at J, with 11 bases between. In germline, CDR1 is GTSNPN, CDR2 SVGIG (reference sequence). The CDR3 length is 15 residues. In DNA, the CDR3 is TGTGCCTGGAGTCGAGGACCGATTAGCAATCAGCCCCAGCATTTT. Translating it yields CAWSRGPISNQPQHF.

In this sample, this clonotype turned up many times. The gene calls are TRBV2 and TRBJ1-1; D unresolved. Trimming stripped 6 bases from V and 1 base from J, with 9 bases between. This CDR3 spans 13 amino acids. In germline, CDR1 is SNHLY, CDR2 FYNNEI. CDR3 sequence: CASSSGRNTEAFF. CDR3 DNA sequence: TGTGCCAGCAGCTCTGGAAGGAACACTGAAGCTTTCTTT.

This clonotype was found once. This rearrangement joins TRBV11-2 to TRBJ1-2, with D hard to call. V was clipped by 2 bases and J by 5 bases, with 9 bases between them. The CDR3 is 13 amino acids. Germline CDR1 is SGHAT and CDR2 is FQNNGV. The CDR3: CASSLRLGYGYTF. CDR3 DNA: TGTGCCAGCAGCTTAAGGTTGGGATATGGCTACACCTTC.

This clonotype was found many times. This chain links TRBV7-6 with TRBJ2-7, with D possibly TRBD2 on 5 matching bases. Trimming left V 5 bases short and J 6 bases short, with 20 bases between. This CDR3 region has 15 residues. Germline lookup yields CDR1 SGHVS and CDR2 FNYEAQ. The CDR3, as DNA: TGTGCCAGCAGCCCATCGGGGTGGAGAACTCGCGAGCAGTACTTC. As protein: CASSPSGWRTREQYF.

This clonotype came up a few times. The V gene is TRBV2, the J gene TRBJ1-1; D is possibly TRBD1 (6 bases). The CDR3 has 15 residues. CDR1 is SNHLY, CDR2 FYNNEI, per germline. The ends were cut back, 4 bases at V and 1 base at J, with 13 bases in the middle. In nucleotides, the CDR3 is TGTGCCAGCAGTGGGCAAGGGGGAGCGAACACTGAAGCTTTCTTT. Protein: CASSGQGGANTEAFF.

The chain links TRBV10-3 to TRBJ2-2; D is perhaps TRBD2 (5 bases). Germline V gives CDR1 ENHRY, CDR2 SYGVKD. The CDR3 loop spans 12 amino acids. V lost 2 bases and J 8 bases, leaving 6 bases between the germline ends. The CDR3 protein is CAISETGGELFF. In DNA form, the CDR3 reads TGTGCCATCAGTGAGACGGGAGGGGAGCTGTTTTTT.

DNA of the CDR3: TGTGCCAGCAGCCAAAGATCGGCACGCTCCGAGCAGTACTTC. This gives the protein CASSQRSARSEQYF. The gene calls are TRBV12-3 or TRBV12-4 and TRBJ2-7; D gene unclear. Trimming took 6 bases from V and 6 from J, leaving 18 bases between them. The CDR3 is 14 amino acids.

This clonotype was counted at least ten times. The J gene is TRBJ2-7, the V gene TRBV10-3; 9 bases map to TRBD2. CDR1 is ENHRY and CDR2 is SYGVKD in the germline V gene. CDR3 size: 15 residues. J gave up 5 bases and V 4 bases, and 9 bases lay outside the gene matches. The CDR3 is CAISAISGSWDEQYF. CDR3 bases: TGTGCCATCAGTGCTATTAGCGGGAGTTGGGACGAGCAGTACTTC.

V gene TRBV5-4 combines with J gene TRBJ2-3, with a possible D match to TRBD2 (6 bases). Germline V gene lookup returns CDR1 SGHNT and CDR2 YYREEE (reference sequence). Trimming took 2 bases from V and 0 from J, leaving 10 bases between them. This CDR3 is 15 amino acids long. Here the CDR3 DNA reads TGTGCCAGCAGCTTCGGCGGGACTAGCACAGATACGCAGTATTTT. It translates to CASSFGGTSTDTQYF.

Points on this clonotype: Since the CDR3 does not end with the conserved phenylalanine or tryptophan, this likely comes from a read error. V usage is TRBV12-3 or TRBV12-4 and J usage is TRBJ2-1; 8 nucleotides agree with TRBD1. The junction had 8 bases not matched to a gene; V was cut back by 6 bases and J by 10 bases. The CDR3 is 13 amino acids. The CDR3 spells CASSPATGEEQFL. As DNA, the CDR3 is TGTGCCAGCAGCCCCGCGACAGGGGAGGAGCAGTTCCTC.

In its sample, this clonotype was seen a few times. The genes are TRBV6-6 and TRBJ1-1; 7 bases match TRBD1. With 4 bases clipped from V and 1 base from J, the junction kept 12 bases outside the gene matches. The CDR3 is made up of 17 amino acids. Germline V gene data show CDR1 as MNHNY and CDR2 as SVGAGI (reference sequence). The CDR3 nucleotides read TGTGCCAGCAGTTCTCCGGACAGGTGGGATCAGAACACTGAAGCTTTCTTT. This encodes CASSSPDRWDQNTEAFF.

This clonotype showed up many times. This chain joins TRBV11-2 and TRBJ2-7; 7 bases map to TRBD1. Germline CDR1 SGHAT, CDR2 FQNNGV. V lost 6 bases, J lost 1 base, and 9 bases stayed unmatched. The CDR3 is made up of 15 amino acids. The CDR3 nucleotides are TGTGCCAGCAGAGCCTCCGGGACAGAATCCTACGAGCAGTACTTC. This codes for CASRASGTESYEQYF.